This T cell receptor beta chain was sequenced for a study of shared clonotypes between healthy human individuals. Across the study: Serving as donors were a couple of women and a few men, whose ages spanned 18 to 49.

The table came from immunoSEQ multiplex PCR; TCRdb's copy has only in-frame clones and leaves some out. The repertoire holds a few million clones, approximately 95% seen once, with 0.35% to 0.5% in the top ten. The study's findings and limits: Shared clonotypes: about 5% naive CD4, under 4% naive CD8, 2.3% memory CD4, more than 0.3% memory CD8. In contrast to clonotypes shared by all four donors, non-shared clonotypes had lower generation probabilities.

There were no recent acute infections or vaccinations among the donors, who were healthy HIV-negative adults. Trimming removed 0 bases at V and 11 bases at J, with 16 bases between. Germline CDR1 and CDR2: GTSNPN and SVGIG (reference sequence). The CDR3 contains 13 residues. About this clone: Its antigen is as yet unknown.

This receptor was taken from a young man in good health. Some clones in this sample may be carry-over from other donors' samples. The specimen sequenced was naive CD4+ T cells from PBMCs. Subset reported: CD45RA+ positively selected. The J gene is TRBJ1-1, the V gene TRBV30, with D perhaps matching TRBD1 (6 bases). CDR3 residues: CAWSVQGSRRAFF. CDR3 coding DNA: TGTGCCTGGAGTGTACAGGGTTCCCGGAGGGCTTTCTTT.